This T cell receptor beta chain was recovered during a study of T-cell memory formation after mild COVID-19. General study findings and limits: Mostly located in CM and EM were contracting CD4+ clones, with contracting CD8+ clones located in EMRA.

Each CDR3 protein is one row after TCRdb ran MiXCR on the 5' RACE reads. The table lists 280,000 or so distinct CDR3 sequences, less than 9.5% of them singletons. In this sample, this clonotype turned up a few times. Its antigen is not identified. Trimming removed 0 bases from V and 6 bases from J, with 8 bases in between. The length of the CDR3 is 13 residues. In germline, CDR1 is LNHNV, CDR2 YYDKDF (reference sequence). The sequence came from a man between 18 and 35 years old who had mild COVID-19 (a few samples of this study predate the infection). Cell type and time point are not known. Sequencing was done on a sample of PBMCs or a T cell subset sorted from them (not recorded which). The chain is built from TRBV15 and TRBJ1-1; no firm D call. The CDR3 sequence: CATSRDETPEAFF. The CDR3 nucleotides read TGTGCCACCAGCAGAGATGAGACGCCTGAAGCTTTCTTT. Together with reference TRBV15 and TRBJ1-1, the CDR3 gives the full variable domain: DAMVIQNPRYQVTQFGKPVTLSCSQTLNHNVMYWYQQKSSQAPKLLFHYYDKDFNNEADTPDNFQSRRPNTSFCFLDIRSPGLGDTAMYLCATSRDETPEAFFGQGTRLTVV.